A single sample gave rise to the 5 T cell receptor beta chains below, sequenced in a study of vaccination and CD4 T cells after COVID-19. Sequencing of cultured CD4+ T cell DNA used the Oncomine TCR Beta short-read assay. TCRdb ran MiXCR on the PCR reads and lists one entry per CDR3 protein. The repertoire holds about 15,000 distinct CDR3 sequences, with about 55% as singletons. Sample treatment: roughly 10-day PBMC culture with coronavirus spike peptide pools or control peptides (ViraFEST assay). No antigen has been assigned to these receptors. Here the sequenced sample was CD4+ T cells from blood, cultured in vitro, taken before SARS-CoV-2 vaccination. These TCRs come from a human donor who had recovered from COVID-19.

This chain uses TRBV6-1 with TRBJ1-3; D not resolved. Germline V gene data show CDR1 as MNHNS and CDR2 as SASEGT. The V end lost 6 bases, the J end lost 4 bases, and 13 bases lay between the germline ends. The CDR3 spans 14 residues. CDR3 amino acids: CASSPWTEGNTIYF. The CDR3 DNA reads as TGTGCCAGCAGCCCGTGGACGGAAGGAAACACCATATATTTT.

The V call is TRBV7-3, the J call TRBJ1-1; D not resolved. The ends were cut back, 5 bases at V and 4 bases at J, with 11 bases in the middle. CDR3 size: 13 residues. From germline, CDR1 is SGHTA and CDR2 FQGTGA. The CDR3 sequence: CASSKFTGTEAFF. The CDR3 nucleotides are TGTGCCAGCAGCAAATTTACGGGCACTGAAGCTTTCTTT.

This chain connects TRBV12-3 or TRBV12-4 to TRBJ1-2, with 8 bases identical to TRBD1. CDR3 length: 17 residues. V was clipped by 2 bases and J by 4 bases; unmatched bases: 12. The CDR3 DNA reads TGTGCCAGCAGTTTAAGTCAACAGGGGGTAAGGGGCTATGGCTACACCTTC. It is translated as CASSLSQQGVRGYGYTF.

This clonotype was found a few times. The chain joins TRBV20-1 to TRBJ2-5; D remains ambiguous. CDR3 length: 11 residues. Germline loops: CDR1 DFQATT, CDR2 SNEGSKA (reference sequence). Trimming removed 1 base from V and 5 bases from J, with 5 bases in between. The CDR3 DNA sequence: TGCAGTGCTAGAGCCGGGGAGACCCAGTACTTC. This translates into CSARAGETQYF.

This clonotype is a singleton in its sample. V and J are TRBV2 and TRBJ2-3, with a weak D call TRBD2 (7 bases). V lost 10 bases and J lost 6, with 20 bases in between. CDR1 SNHLY and CDR2 FYNNEI come from the germline V gene. The CDR3 is made up of 14 amino acids. The CDR3 DNA is TGTGCCACCCGTTTTTCGGGGGGCATTGATACGCAGTATTTT. Amino acids: CATRFSGGIDTQYF.